A selection of T cell receptor beta chains follows, all from one sample in a study of cytomegalovirus exposure and HLA in healthy donors. Some clones are missing from TCRdb's copy, which holds only in-frame ones; the method was immunoSEQ multiplex PCR. The profile shows under 170,000 clones, 55% to 70% of them singletons. Sequencing input: PBMCs. The receptors derive from a woman aged 55-70 years in good health and CMV-seropositive. CDR3s include the opening cysteine and the closing phenylalanine or tryptophan. The D gene is left open where the match is weak. Clone size, where shown, is once, few, many, or a class for clones that have expanded.

clone_size j_call v_call d_call cdr3_nt cdr3_aa
few TRBJ2-1 TRBV19 NA TGTGCCAGTACTCTCGGAGACAGTTCATACAATGAGCAGTTCTTC CASTLGDSSYNEQFF
NA TRBJ2-3 TRBV7-3 TRBD2 TGTGCCAGCAGCTCCCATAGTTGGGTAGCGGGAGAAACGGGCACAGATACGCAGTATTTT CASSSHSWVAGETGTDTQYF
NA TRBJ2-1 TRBV28 TRBD2 TGTGCCAGCAGTTTCCATGCCGGGAGGCCGCCCAATGAGCAGTTCTTC CASSFHAGRPPNEQFF
NA TRBJ2-5 TRBV9 TRBD2 TGTGCCAGCAGCTTCAAAGCGGGGCAAGAGACCCAGTACTTC CASSFKAGQETQYF
few TRBJ1-3 TRBV18 NA TGTGCCAGCTCAGCGGGGACGGACACTGGAAACACCATATATTTT CASSAGTDTGNTIYF
NA TRBJ2-7 TRBV5-5 NA TGTGCCAGCAGCTTGGTCGTAGGGGTAGCTGACGAGCAGTACTTC CASSLVVGVADEQYF
NA TRBJ2-1 TRBV7-6 NA TGTGCCAGCAGCTTAAGCCTAGCTTCTTACAATGAGCAGTTCTTC CASSLSLASYNEQFF
once TRBJ1-1 TRBV7-8 NA TGTGCCAGCAGCAACAGGGAGACTAACACTGAAGCTTTCTTT CASSNRETNTEAFF
NA TRBJ2-5 TRBV25-1 TRBD2 TGTGCCAGCAGTGAAGACGGGACTATGAAGACCCAGTACTTC CASSEDGTMKTQYF
few TRBJ1-1 TRBV5-1 NA TGCGCCAGCAGCTTGTATCAGGGGCCGATGAACACTGAAGCTTTCTTT CASSLYQGPMNTEAFF
NA TRBJ2-1 TRBV4-2 NA TGTGCCAGCAGCCAAGCGGGAGCGGGTAGCTCCTACAATGAGCAGTTCTTC CASSQAGAGSSYNEQFF
few TRBJ2-2 TRBV29-1 TRBD1 TGCAGCGTTGATAGGGCAGGGGGCACCGGGGAGCTGTTTTTT CSVDRAGGTGELFF
NA TRBJ2-4 TRBV4-1 TRBD1 TGCGCCAGCAGCGGGACAGGGAGCCTGGGAGCCAAAAACATTCAGTACTTC CASSGTGSLGAKNIQYF
NA TRBJ2-2 TRBV4-2 TRBD2 TGTGCCAGCAGCCAAGCGGTTGTGGGAGGGACCGGGGAGCTGTTTTTT CASSQAVVGGTGELFF
NA TRBJ1-1 TRBV4-2 NA TGTGCCAGCAGCCAAGATAGTGAAAGGAGTACTGAAGCTTTCTTT CASSQDSERSTEAFF
NA TRBJ1-3 TRBV6-5 NA TGTGCCAGCAGTTATCGGAGCTCTGGAAACACCATATATTTT CASSYRSSGNTIYF
NA TRBJ2-3 TRBV11-2 TRBD1 TGTGCCAGCAGCGGCCGACAGGGGGTGACAGATACGCAGTATTTT CASSGRQGVTDTQYF
NA TRBJ1-4 TRBV10-2 NA TGCGCCAGCAGTGAGCTCGGTGAGAATGAAAAACTGTTTTTT CASSELGENEKLFF
NA TRBJ2-1 TRBV4-3 NA TGCGCCAGCAGCCAAGAAGCGGCCTCCTACAATGAGCAGTTCTTC CASSQEAASYNEQFF
NA TRBJ1-6 TRBV29-1 NA TGCAGCGTTGCGGAACAGTATAATTCACCCCTCCACTTT CSVAEQYNSPLHF
NA TRBJ2-7 TRBV10-3 NA TGTGCCATCAGGACTTCGGGGGAGCAGTACTTC CAIRTSGEQYF
NA TRBJ1-2 TRBV6-1 TRBD1 TGTGCCAGCGGGGGTCAAAGGGACAGGGGCTATGGCTACACCTTC CASGGQRDRGYGYTF
NA TRBJ2-5 TRBV14 TRBD2 TGTGCCAGCAGCGTGGCGGGAGTGCAAGAGACCCAGTACTTC CASSVAGVQETQYF
NA TRBJ2-1 TRBV28 NA TGTGCCAGCAGTCGGCGGGACTCCCAAATACAGTTCTTC CASSRRDSQIQFF
once TRBJ2-1 TRBV7-2 TRBD2 TGTGCCAGCAGCTCCAGTTTTACTAGCGGGGCTCACAATGAGCAGTTCTTC CASSSSFTSGAHNEQFF
NA TRBJ2-1 TRBV27 TRBD2 TGTGCCAGCAGTTTAAAGGTAGCTAGCGGGAGTCTGAATGAGCAGTTCTTC CASSLKVASGSLNEQFF
NA TRBJ1-4 TRBV28 NA TGTGCCAGCATAATAGGAGGAGGGCAGGAAAAACTGTTTTTT CASIIGGGQEKLFF
NA TRBJ2-7 TRBV7-8 NA TGTGCCAGCAGCTTTCGACAGGCCCCCTACGAGCAGTACTTC CASSFRQAPYEQYF
NA TRBJ1-5 TRBV27 NA TGTGCCAGCACCCATTCTAGCAATCAGCCCCAGCATTTT CASTHSSNQPQHF
once TRBJ2-3 TRBV5-4 NA TGTGCCAGCAGCTTAGGTGGCGGGAAAAGGACAGATACGCAGTATTTT CASSLGGGKRTDTQYF
NA TRBJ2-7 TRBV11-2 TRBD2 TGTGCCAGCAGCACGACTAGCGGGGGGAACTACGAGCAGTACTTC CASSTTSGGNYEQYF
few TRBJ1-2 TRBV11-2 TRBD1 TGTGCCAGCAGTTCCCCTACAGGGGTCTTTAACTATGGCTACACCTTC CASSSPTGVFNYGYTF
NA TRBJ2-5 TRBV28 TRBD1 TGTGCCAGCAGACAGACAGGGGCTCGTGAAGAGACCCAGTACTTC CASRQTGAREETQYF
NA TRBJ2-1 TRBV4-2 TRBD2 TGTGCCAGCAGCCAAGAATGGCTTAGCGGGAAGGGTGGTGAGCAGTTCTTC CASSQEWLSGKGGEQFF
NA TRBJ2-7 TRBV9 NA TGTGCCAGCAGCCCTCCTAGGGGGGGTGGGGAGCAGTACTTC CASSPPRGGGEQYF
few TRBJ2-1 TRBV28 TRBD1 TGTGCCAGCAGCTTGAGGGACAGGGGGATCTACAATGAGCAGTTCTTC CASSLRDRGIYNEQFF
NA TRBJ2-3 TRBV7-6 NA TGTGCCAGCAGCTCAATCACAGATACGCAGTATTTT CASSSITDTQYF
NA TRBJ2-2 TRBV7-6 TRBD2 TGTGCCAGCAGCCGCGGGGGGGCCGGGGAGCTGTTTTTT CASSRGGAGELFF
NA TRBJ1-5 TRBV30 NA TGTGCCTGGAGCCGAAACAGGGGCAATCAGCCCCAGCATTTT CAWSRNRGNQPQHF
NA TRBJ1-4 TRBV28 NA TGTGCCAGCAGTTCCCGGTTTGCAACTAATGAAAAACTGTTTTTT CASSSRFATNEKLFF
NA TRBJ1-1 TRBV19 NA TGTGCCAGTAGTATAGCTTTATGGGCTATGAACACTGAAGCTTTCTTT CASSIALWAMNTEAFF
NA TRBJ2-2 TRBV2 TRBD1 TGTGCCAGCAGTAGGACAGGGGGGGACACCGGGGAGCTGTTTTTT CASSRTGGDTGELFF
NA TRBJ1-1 TRBV5-1 TRBD1 TGCGCCAGCAGCTTGGCCCCACAGGGGGGCACTGAAGCTTTCTTT CASSLAPQGGTEAFF
NA TRBJ2-7 TRBV5-1 NA TGCGCCAGCAGCGCGGGTAGGTACGAGCAGTACTTC CASSAGRYEQYF
once TRBJ1-4 TRBV7-9 NA TGTGCCAGCAGCTCGAGACTGGCGGCGACTAATGAAAAACTGTTTTTT CASSSRLAATNEKLFF
once TRBJ2-4 TRBV7-7 NA TGTGCTAGCAGAGCAGGGTTTCAAGGGGCCAAAAACATTCAGTACTTC CASRAGFQGAKNIQYF
NA TRBJ2-7 TRBV6-5 TRBD2 TGTGCCAGCAGTAAACTAGCGGGGAGCTCCTACGAGCAGTACTTC CASSKLAGSSYEQYF
once TRBJ2-1 TRBV25-1 TRBD2 TGTGCCAGCAGTGAAGGGACTAGCGGGATCAATGAGCAGTTCTTC CASSEGTSGINEQFF
NA TRBJ2-7 TRBV28 TRBD2 TGTGCCAGCAGTATAGCGGGAGGCCCAACTTACGAGCAGTACTTC CASSIAGGPTYEQYF
NA TRBJ1-1 TRBV2 NA TGTGCCAGCAGTGACCAGGGCCAGAACACTGAAGCTTTCTTT CASSDQGQNTEAFF
NA TRBJ2-3 TRBV11-1 NA TGTGCCAGCAGCTTAGGGGGCCTCCTCACAGATACGCAGTATTTT CASSLGGLLTDTQYF
NA TRBJ1-1 TRBV7-2 NA TGTGCCAGCAGCCTCTATGACAGTAACACTGAAGCTTTCTTT CASSLYDSNTEAFF
NA TRBJ2-6 TRBV28 TRBD1 TGTGCCAGCAGCCGCTCCGGGACAGGGAGATCTGGGGCCAACGTCCTGACTTTC CASSRSGTGRSGANVLTF
few TRBJ1-1 TRBV4-3 TRBD1 TGCGCCAGCAGCCAAGGTTCAGGGGGCTTCACTGAAGCTTTCTTT CASSQGSGGFTEAFF